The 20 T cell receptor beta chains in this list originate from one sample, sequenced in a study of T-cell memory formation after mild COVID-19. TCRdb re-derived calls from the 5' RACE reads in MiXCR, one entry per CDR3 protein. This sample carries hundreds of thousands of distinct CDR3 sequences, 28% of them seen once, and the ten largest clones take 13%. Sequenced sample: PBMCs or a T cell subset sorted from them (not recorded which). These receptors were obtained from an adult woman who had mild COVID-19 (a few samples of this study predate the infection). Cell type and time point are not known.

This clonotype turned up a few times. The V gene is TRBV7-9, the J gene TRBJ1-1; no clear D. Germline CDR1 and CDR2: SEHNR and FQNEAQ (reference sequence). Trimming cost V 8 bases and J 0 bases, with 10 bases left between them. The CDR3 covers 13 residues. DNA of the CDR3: TGTGCCAGCTCACCGGACTTGAACACTGAAGCTTTCTTT. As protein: CASSPDLNTEAFF. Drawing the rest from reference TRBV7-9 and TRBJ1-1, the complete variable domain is DTGVSQNPRHKITKRGQNVTFRCDPISEHNRLYWYRQTLGQGPEFLTYFQNEAQLEKSRLLSDRFSAERPKGSFSTLEIQRTEQGDSAMYLCASSPDLNTEAFFGQGTRLTVV.

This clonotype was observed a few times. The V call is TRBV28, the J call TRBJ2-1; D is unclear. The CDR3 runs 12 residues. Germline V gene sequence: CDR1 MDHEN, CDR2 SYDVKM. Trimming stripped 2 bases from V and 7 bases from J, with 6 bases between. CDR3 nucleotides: TGTGCCAGCAGTTTACTTAGGAATGAGCAGTTCTTC. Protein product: CASSLLRNEQFF.

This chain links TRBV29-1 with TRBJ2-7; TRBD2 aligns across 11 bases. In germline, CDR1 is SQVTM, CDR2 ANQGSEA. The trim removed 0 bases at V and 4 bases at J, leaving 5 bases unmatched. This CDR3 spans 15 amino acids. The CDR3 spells CSVEDVAGGGYEQYF. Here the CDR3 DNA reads TGCAGCGTTGAAGATGTAGCGGGAGGGGGGTACGAGCAGTACTTC.

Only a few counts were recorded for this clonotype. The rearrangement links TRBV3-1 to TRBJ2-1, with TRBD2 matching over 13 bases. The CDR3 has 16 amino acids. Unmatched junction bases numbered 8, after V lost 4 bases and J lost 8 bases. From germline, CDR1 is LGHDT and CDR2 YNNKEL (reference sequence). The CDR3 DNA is TGTGCCAGCAGCCGCGGGGGACTAGCGGGATATGATGAGCAGTTCTTC. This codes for CASSRGGLAGYDEQFF.

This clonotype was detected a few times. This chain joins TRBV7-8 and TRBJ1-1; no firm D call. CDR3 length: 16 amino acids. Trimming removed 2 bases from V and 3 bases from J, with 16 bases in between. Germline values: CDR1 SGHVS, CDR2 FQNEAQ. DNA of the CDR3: TGTGCCAGCAGCTTATCGGACGCAGCTCTTTACACTGAAGCTTTCTTT. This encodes CASSLSDAALYTEAFF.

CDR3 region: CASTLETGGGNTIYF. As DNA, the CDR3 is TGTGCCAGCACGTTGGAGACAGGGGGAGGAAACACCATATATTTT. This chain connects TRBV6-6 to TRBJ1-3; 9 nucleotides match TRBD1. Germline CDR1 is MNHNY and CDR2 is SVGAGI (reference sequence). The V and J ends lost 7 bases and 4 bases, in that order; junction bases with no gene match: 8. The CDR3 is 15 residues long.

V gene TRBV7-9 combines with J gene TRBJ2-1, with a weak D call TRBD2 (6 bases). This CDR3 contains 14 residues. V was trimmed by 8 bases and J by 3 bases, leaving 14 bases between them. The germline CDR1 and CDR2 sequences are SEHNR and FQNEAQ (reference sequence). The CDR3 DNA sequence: TGTGCCAGCTACCACGGCGGGAACTACAATGAGCAGTTCTTC. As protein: CASYHGGNYNEQFF.

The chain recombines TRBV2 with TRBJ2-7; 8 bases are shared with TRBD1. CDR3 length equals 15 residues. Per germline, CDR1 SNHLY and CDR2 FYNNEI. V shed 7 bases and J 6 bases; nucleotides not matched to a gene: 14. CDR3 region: CASTPPTGGYGEQYF. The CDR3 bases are TGTGCCAGCACCCCCCCCACAGGGGGGTATGGCGAGCAGTACTTC.

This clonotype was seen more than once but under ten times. DNA for the CDR3: TGTGCCAGCAGCGAGGGTGGCGGTGTCAGGGGGCTTAATGAAAAACTGTTTTTT. The encoded protein is CASSEGGGVRGLNEKLFF. This chain connects TRBV9 to TRBJ1-4; 8 bases agree with TRBD1. After removal of 3 bases from V and 4 bases from J, the junction contained 14 bases not matched to a gene. CDR1 and CDR2 from the germline V gene are SGDLS and YYNGEE. This CDR3 is built from 18 residues.

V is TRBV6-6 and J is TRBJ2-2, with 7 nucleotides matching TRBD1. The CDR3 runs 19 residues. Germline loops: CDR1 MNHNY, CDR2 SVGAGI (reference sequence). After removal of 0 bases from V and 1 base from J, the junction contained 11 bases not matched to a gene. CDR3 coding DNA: TGTGCCAGCAGTTACTCGATTCCGTTTGACAGGGAGAACACCGGGGAGCTGTTTTTT. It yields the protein CASSYSIPFDRENTGELFF.

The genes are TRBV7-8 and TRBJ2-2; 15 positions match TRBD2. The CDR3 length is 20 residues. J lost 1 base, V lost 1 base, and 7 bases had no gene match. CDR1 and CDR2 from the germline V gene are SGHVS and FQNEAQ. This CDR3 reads CASSLVFWTSGRGNTGELFF. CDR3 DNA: TGTGCCAGCAGCTTAGTGTTCTGGACTAGCGGGAGGGGGAACACCGGGGAGCTGTTTTTT. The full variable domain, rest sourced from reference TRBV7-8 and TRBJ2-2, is GAGVSQSPRYKVAKRGQDVALRCDPISGHVSLFWYQQALGQGPEFLTYFQNEAQLDKSGLPSDRFFAERPEGSVSTLKIQRTQQEDSAVYLCASSLVFWTSGRGNTGELFFGEGSRLTVL.

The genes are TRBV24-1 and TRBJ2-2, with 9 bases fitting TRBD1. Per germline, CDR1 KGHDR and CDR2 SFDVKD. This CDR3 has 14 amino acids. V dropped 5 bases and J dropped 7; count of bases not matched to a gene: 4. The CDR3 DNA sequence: TGTGCCACCAGTGGACAGGGGGTGAACGGGGAGCTGTTTTTT. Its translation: CATSGQGVNGELFF.

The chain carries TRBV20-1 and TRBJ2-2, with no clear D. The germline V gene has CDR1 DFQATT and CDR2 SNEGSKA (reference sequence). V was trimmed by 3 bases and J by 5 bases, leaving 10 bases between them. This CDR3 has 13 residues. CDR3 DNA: TGCAGTGCTAGTAGTGCTGGGACCGGGGAGCTGTTTTTT. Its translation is CSASSAGTGELFF.

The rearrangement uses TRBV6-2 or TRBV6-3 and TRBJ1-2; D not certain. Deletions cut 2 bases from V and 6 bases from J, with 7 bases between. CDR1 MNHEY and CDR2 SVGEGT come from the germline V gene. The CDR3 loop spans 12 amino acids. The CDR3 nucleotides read TGTGCCAGCAGTTACAATGGAAATGGCTACACCTTC. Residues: CASSYNGNGYTF.

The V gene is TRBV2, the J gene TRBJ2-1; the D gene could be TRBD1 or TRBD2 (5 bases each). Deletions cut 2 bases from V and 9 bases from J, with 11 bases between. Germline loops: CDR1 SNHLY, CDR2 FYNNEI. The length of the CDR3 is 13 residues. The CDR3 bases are TGTGCCAGCAGTGAAATTTCTGGGGGTGAGCAGTTCTTC. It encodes CASSEISGGEQFF.

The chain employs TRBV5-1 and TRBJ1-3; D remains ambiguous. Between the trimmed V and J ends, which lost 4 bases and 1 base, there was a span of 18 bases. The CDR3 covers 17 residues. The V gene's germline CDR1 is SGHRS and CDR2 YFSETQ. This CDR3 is CASSLVDPSLSGNTIYF. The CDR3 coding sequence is TGCGCCAGCAGCCTTGTTGACCCGTCCTTATCTGGAAACACCATATATTTT. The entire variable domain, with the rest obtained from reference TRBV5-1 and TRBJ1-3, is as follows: KAGVTQTPRYLIKTRGQQVTLSCSPISGHRSVSWYQQTPGQGLQFLFEYFSETQRNKGNFPGRFSGRQFSNSRSEMNVSTLELGDSALYLCASSLVDPSLSGNTIYFGEGSWLTVV.

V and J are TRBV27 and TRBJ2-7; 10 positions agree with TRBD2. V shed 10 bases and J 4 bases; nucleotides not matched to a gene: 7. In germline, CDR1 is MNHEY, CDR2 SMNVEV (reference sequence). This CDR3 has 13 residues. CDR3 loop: CATRTSGAYEQYF. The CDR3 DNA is TGTGCCACCCGGACTAGCGGTGCTTACGAGCAGTACTTC.

This CDR3 is CSVLKGTGSGELFF. CDR3 DNA: TGCAGCGTCCTAAAGGGGACAGGGTCCGGGGAGCTGTTTTTT. V and J are TRBV29-1 and TRBJ2-2; 9 bases line up with TRBD1. Germline trimming cut 6 bases from V and 6 bases from J; bases unmatched to any gene: 8. Germline lookup yields CDR1 SQVTM and CDR2 ANQGSEA. This CDR3 region has 14 residues.

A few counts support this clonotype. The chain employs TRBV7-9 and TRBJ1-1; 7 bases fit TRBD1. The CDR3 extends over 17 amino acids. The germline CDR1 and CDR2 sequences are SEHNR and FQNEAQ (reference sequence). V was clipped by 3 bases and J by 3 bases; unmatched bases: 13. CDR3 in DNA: TGTGCCAGCAGCTTTGGGCAGGGGGTAGGATATGACACTGAAGCTTTCTTT. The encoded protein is CASSFGQGVGYDTEAFF.

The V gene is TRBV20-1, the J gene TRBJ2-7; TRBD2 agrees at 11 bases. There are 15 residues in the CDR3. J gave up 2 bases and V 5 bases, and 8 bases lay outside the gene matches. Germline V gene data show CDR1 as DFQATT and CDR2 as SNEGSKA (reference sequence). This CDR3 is CSAPISGREPYEQYF. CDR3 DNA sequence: TGCAGTGCTCCAATTAGCGGGAGGGAACCCTACGAGCAGTACTTC.